Sequencing of this TCR beta chain was carried out in a study of CD8 T cells in ankylosing spondylitis. Overall study findings and caveats: In ankylosing spondylitis blood, a motif of 7 to 9 highly homologous TCR beta variants appeared characteristic. It was reported that disease-linked clones were significantly enriched in matched ankylosing spondylitis synovial fluid.

The authors made TCR beta libraries by quantitative 5'-RACE with molecular barcodes. One entry per CDR3 protein, called by TCRdb with MiXCR from the 5' RACE reads. The table has over 700,000 distinct CDR3 sequences, over 15% seen once. Regarding this clonotype: Its antigen is unidentified.

The V gene's germline CDR1 is DFQATT and CDR2 SNEGSKA (reference sequence). The CDR3 is 14 amino acids. Between the trimmed V and J ends, which lost 0 bases and 5 bases, there was a span of 11 bases. Source material: blood, either unsorted or a sorted T cell fraction (not recorded which). This receptor was identified in a male donor with ankylosing spondylitis. The chain uses TRBV20-1 and TRBJ2-1; D perhaps matches TRBD1 (6 bases). Written as DNA, the CDR3 is TGCAGTGCTAGAGAGTACAGGGCACACAATGAGCAGTTCTTC. Protein product: CSAREYRAHNEQFF.